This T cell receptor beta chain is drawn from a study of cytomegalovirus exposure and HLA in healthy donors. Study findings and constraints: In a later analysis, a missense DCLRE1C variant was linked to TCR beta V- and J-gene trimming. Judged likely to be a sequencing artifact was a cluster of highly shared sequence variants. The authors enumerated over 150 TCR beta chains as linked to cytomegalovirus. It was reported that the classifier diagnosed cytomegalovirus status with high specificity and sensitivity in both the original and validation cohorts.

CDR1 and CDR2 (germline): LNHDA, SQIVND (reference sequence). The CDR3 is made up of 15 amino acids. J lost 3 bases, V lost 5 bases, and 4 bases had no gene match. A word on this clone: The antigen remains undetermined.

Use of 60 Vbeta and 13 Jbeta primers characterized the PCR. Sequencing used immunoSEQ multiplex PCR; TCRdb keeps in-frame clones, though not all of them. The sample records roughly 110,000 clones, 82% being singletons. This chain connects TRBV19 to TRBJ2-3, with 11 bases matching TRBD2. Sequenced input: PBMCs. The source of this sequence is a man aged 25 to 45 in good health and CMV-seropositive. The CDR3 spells CASSVTSGETDTQYF. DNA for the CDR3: TGTGCCAGTAGTGTGACTAGCGGGGAAACAGATACGCAGTATTTT.